A single sample is the source of the 4 T cell receptor beta chains below, sequenced in a study of human T cells and chemical hapten exposure (dated by TCRdb to about 2021). The library relied on RACE. The instrument was a NextSeq 500. TCRdb trimmed public reads at Q25 via fastp, called clones via MiXCR and kept in-frame beta chains. Entries are consolidated by CDR3 protein sequence, retaining the most common genes and DNA. The table for this sample lists 30,000 to 40,000 distinct CDR3 sequences; 5% to 8% of them were counted only once. Roughly a tenth of the sample belongs to the ten largest clones. The sample's time point label, in plain terms: patch test 1, 2 weeks after DPC sensitization. According to the study, the label for this sample's treatment or condition signals: therapeutic diphenylcyclopropenone sensitization with weekly scalp DPC. Total RNA was extracted from unfractionated whole blood that had been collected in Tempus Blood RNA tubes.

The source material was whole blood, sampled in connection with sensitization to the hapten diphenylcyclopropenone (DPC). These receptors originate from a woman between 25 and 40 years old with alopecia areata. Some clones in this sample may be carry-over from other donors' samples.

This clonotype was recorded a few times. This chain connects TRBV6-2 or TRBV6-3 to TRBJ2-5, with D tentatively TRBD1 (5 bases). CDR1 is MNHEY and CDR2 is SVGEGT in the germline V gene. The CDR3 is 14 amino acids. V was pared by 2 bases and J by 2 bases, with 9 bases between. The CDR3 nucleotides are TGTGCCAGCAGTTACGTTAGACAGCAAGAGACCCAGTACTTC. Protein product: CASSYVRQQETQYF.

In this sample, this clonotype turned up many times. The chain links TRBV20-1 to TRBJ2-7; TRBD1 agrees at 9 bases. V lost 0 bases and J lost 2; bases outside the gene matches: 5. CDR1 DFQATT and CDR2 SNEGSKA come from the germline V gene (reference sequence). The CDR3 is 15 residues long. The CDR3 is CSARDRGTGPYEQYF. The CDR3 DNA follows: TGCAGTGCTAGAGATCGCGGGACAGGGCCCTACGAGCAGTACTTC.

This clonotype has only a few counts. The rearrangement links TRBV12-3 or TRBV12-4 to TRBJ2-7, with D maybe TRBD1 (7 bases). The CDR3 loop spans 14 amino acids. Trimming took 3 bases from V and 7 from J, leaving 16 bases between them. Written as DNA, the CDR3 is TGTGCCAGCAGTTTTCCCGACAGGGCGGGGGAGCAGTACTTC. Translation gives CASSFPDRAGEQYF.

The rearrangement joins TRBV7-9 to TRBJ2-7; D remains unclear. The CDR3 sequence is 13 residues long. CDR1 and CDR2 (germline): SEHNR, FQNEAQ (reference sequence). Trimming removed 5 bases at V and 4 bases at J, with 12 bases between. The CDR3, as DNA: TGTGCCAGCAGCCCCCCCCTCCCGTACGAGCAGTACTTC. It translates to CASSPPLPYEQYF.